This T cell receptor (beta chain) came from a study of cytomegalovirus exposure and HLA in healthy donors. Regarding the study as a whole: In a later analysis, compared with equally common non-associated chains, HLA-associated beta chains were more expanded. In all likelihood, a cluster of highly shared sequence variants was a sequencing artifact.

With regard to this clone: What it binds is not known.

Primers included in the PCR were 60 Vbeta and 13 Jbeta primers. TCRdb keeps only in-frame clones here, not all; method: immunoSEQ multiplex PCR. Its clone listing holds approximately 110,000 clones. The CDR3 length is 17 residues. V was pared by 7 bases and J by 7 bases, with 25 bases between. Per the germline V gene, CDR1 is MDHEN and CDR2 is SYDVKM. The sequenced material came from PBMCs. The source of this sequence is a man aged 18 to 30 in good health and CMV-seronegative. The rearrangement links TRBV28 to TRBJ1-4; D is perhaps TRBD1 (5 bases). CDR3 loop: CASTHPGLQRWGEKLFF. The DNA of the CDR3 is TGTGCCAGCACCCATCCGGGACTCCAGAGGTGGGGTGAAAAACTGTTTTTT. The full variable domain, with the rest looked up from reference TRBV28 and TRBJ1-4, is DVKVTQSSRYLVKRTGEKVFLECVQDMDHENMFWYRQDPGLGLRLIYFSYDVKMKEKGDIPEGYSVSREKKERFSLILESASTNQTSMYLCASTHPGLQRWGEKLFFGSGTQLSVL.